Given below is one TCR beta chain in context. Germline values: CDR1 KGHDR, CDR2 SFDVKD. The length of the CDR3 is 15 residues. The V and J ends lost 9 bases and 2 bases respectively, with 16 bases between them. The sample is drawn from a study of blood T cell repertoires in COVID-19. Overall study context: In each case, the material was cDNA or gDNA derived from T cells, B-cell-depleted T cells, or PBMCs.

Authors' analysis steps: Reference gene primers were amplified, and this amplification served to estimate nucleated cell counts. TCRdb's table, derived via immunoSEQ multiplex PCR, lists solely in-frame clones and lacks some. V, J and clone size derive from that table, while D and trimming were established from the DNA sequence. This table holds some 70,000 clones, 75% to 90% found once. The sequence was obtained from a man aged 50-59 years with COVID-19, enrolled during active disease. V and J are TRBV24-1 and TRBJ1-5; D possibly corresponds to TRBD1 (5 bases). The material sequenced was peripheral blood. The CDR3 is CATSAGEWGNQPQHF. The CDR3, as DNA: TGTGCCACCTCCGCGGGGGAATGGGGCAATCAGCCCCAGCATTTT.